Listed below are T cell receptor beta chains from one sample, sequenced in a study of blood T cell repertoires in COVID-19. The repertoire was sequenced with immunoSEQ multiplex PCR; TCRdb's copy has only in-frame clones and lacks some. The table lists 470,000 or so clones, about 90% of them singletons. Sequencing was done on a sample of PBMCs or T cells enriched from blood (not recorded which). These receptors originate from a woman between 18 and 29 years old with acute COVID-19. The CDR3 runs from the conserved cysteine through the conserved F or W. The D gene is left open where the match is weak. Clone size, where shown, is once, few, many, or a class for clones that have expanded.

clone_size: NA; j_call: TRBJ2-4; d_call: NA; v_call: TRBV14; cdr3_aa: CASSQGSQIAKNIQYF; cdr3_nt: TGTGCCAGCAGCCAAGGTAGCCAGATAGCCAAAAACATTCAGTACTTC
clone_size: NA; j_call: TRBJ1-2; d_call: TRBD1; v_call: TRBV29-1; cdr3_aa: CSVEEGGGGYTF; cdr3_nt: TGCAGCGTTGAAGAAGGGGGCGGGGGCTACACCTTC
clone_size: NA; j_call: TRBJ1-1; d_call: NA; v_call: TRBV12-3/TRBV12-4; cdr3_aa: CASSLVVGEAFF; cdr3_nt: TGTGCCAGCAGTTTAGTAGTCGGTGAAGCTTTCTTT
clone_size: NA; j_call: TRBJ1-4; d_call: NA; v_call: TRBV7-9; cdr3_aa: CASSSLRGGLTNEKLFF; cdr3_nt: TGTGCCAGCAGCTCCCTTCGGGGGGGACTTACTAATGAAAAACTGTTTTTT
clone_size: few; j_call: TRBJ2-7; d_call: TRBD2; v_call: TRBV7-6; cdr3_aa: CASSSELAHSYEQYF; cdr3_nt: TGTGCCAGCAGCTCCGAACTAGCGCACTCCTACGAGCAGTACTTC
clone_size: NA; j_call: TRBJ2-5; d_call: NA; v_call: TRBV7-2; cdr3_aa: CASSLARDPPKTQYF; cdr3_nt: TGTGCCAGCAGCTTAGCGCGGGACCCCCCTAAGACCCAGTACTTC
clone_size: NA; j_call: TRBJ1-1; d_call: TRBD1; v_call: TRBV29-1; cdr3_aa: CSVTGTGDMNTEAFF; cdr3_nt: TGCAGCGTAACCGGGACAGGGGACATGAACACTGAAGCTTTCTTT
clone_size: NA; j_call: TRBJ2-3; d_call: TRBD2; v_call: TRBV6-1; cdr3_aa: CASSGVSAGGPTDTQYF; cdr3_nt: TGTGCCAGCAGTGGGGTTTCTGCGGGAGGGCCCACAGATACGCAGTATTTT
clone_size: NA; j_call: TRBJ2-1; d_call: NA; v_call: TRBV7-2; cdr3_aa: CASSPDSYNEQFF; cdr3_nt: TGTGCCAGCAGCCCAGACAGCTACAATGAGCAGTTCTTC
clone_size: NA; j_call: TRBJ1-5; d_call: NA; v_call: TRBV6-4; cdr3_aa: CASSDSGTTQPQHF; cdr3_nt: TGTGCCAGCAGTGACTCGGGGACTACCCAGCCCCAGCATTTT
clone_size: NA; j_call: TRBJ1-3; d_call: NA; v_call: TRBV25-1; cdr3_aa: CASRGGNTIYF; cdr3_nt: TGTGCCAGTAGGGGGGGAAACACCATATATTTT
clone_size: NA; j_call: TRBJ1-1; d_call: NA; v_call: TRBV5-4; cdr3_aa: CASSLGGNTEAFF; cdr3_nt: TGTGCCAGCAGCTTGGGAGGGAACACTGAAGCTTTCTTT
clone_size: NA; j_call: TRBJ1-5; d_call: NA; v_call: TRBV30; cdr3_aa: CAWSVGGASNQPQHF; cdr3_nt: TGTGCCTGGAGTGTAGGGGGGGCAAGCAATCAGCCCCAGCATTTT
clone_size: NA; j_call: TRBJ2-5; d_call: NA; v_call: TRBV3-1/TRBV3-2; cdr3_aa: CASSLWTSKETQYF; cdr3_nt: TGTGCCAGCAGCCTCTGGACAAGTAAAGAGACCCAGTACTTC
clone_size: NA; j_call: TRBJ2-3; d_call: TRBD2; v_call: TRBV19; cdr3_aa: CASTIAGPTDTQYF; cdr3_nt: TGTGCCAGTACCATAGCGGGGCCCACAGATACGCAGTATTTT
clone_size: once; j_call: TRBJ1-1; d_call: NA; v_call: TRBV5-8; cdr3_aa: CASSRRVTEAFF; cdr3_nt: TGTGCCAGCTCGCGGCGGGTCACTGAAGCTTTCTTT
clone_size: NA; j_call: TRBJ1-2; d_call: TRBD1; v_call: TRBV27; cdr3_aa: CASRPTGTGAGYTF; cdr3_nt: TGTGCCAGCAGGCCAACCGGGACAGGGGCTGGCTACACCTTC
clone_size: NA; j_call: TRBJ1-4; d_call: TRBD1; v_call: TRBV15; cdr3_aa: CATSRGRGATELFF; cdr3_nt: TGTGCCACCAGCAGAGGCAGGGGGGCGACGGAACTGTTTTTT
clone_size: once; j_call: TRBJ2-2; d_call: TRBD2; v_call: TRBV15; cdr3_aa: CATSGLAGGPSGELFF; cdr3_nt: TGTGCCACCTCTGGACTAGCGGGAGGGCCCTCCGGGGAGCTGTTTTTT
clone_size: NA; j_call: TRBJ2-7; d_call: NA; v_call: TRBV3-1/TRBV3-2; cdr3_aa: CASSQVLLRGPYEQYF; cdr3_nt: TGTGCCAGCAGCCAAGTTCTTTTGCGGGGACCCTACGAGCAGTACTTC
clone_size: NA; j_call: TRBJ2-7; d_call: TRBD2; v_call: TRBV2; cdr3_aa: CASLPGTSSYEQYF; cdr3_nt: TGTGCCAGCCTCCCCGGGACTAGCTCCTACGAGCAGTACTTC
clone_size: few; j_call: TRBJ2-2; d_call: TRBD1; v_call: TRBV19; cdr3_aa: CASSISAGQGAAGELFF; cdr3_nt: TGTGCCAGTAGTATTTCGGCTGGACAGGGGGCCGCCGGGGAGCTGTTTTTT
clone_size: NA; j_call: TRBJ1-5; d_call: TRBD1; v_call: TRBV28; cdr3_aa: CATIPQGDNQPQHF; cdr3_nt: TGTGCCACCATACCCCAGGGGGATAATCAGCCCCAGCATTTT
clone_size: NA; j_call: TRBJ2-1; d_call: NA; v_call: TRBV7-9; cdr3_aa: CASSSDDRSRKQFF; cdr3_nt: TGTGCCAGCAGTAGCGATGACCGTAGCCGCAAGCAGTTCTTC
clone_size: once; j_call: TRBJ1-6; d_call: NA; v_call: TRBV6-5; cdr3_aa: CASNPGGLNNSPLHF; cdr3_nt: TGTGCCAGCAATCCGGGCGGGCTCAATAATTCACCCCTCCACTTT
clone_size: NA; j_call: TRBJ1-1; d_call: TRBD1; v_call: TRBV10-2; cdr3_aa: CASSSDRDTEAFF; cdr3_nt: TGCGCCAGCAGTTCGGACAGGGACACTGAAGCTTTCTTT
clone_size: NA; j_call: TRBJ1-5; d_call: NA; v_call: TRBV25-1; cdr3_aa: CASSERGQDQPQHF; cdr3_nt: TGTGCCAGCAGTGAAAGGGGTCAGGATCAGCCCCAGCATTTT
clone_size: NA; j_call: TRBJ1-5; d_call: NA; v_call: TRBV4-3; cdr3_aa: CASSQNPDWGRVDPYSNQPQHF; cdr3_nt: TGCGCCAGCAGCCAAAATCCCGATTGGGGGAGGGTCGACCCTTATAGCAATCAGCCCCAGCATTTT
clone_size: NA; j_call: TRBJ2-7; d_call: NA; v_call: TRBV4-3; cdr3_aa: CASSQGSGSSNYEQYF; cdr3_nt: TGCGCCAGCAGCCAAGGGTCGGGATCCTCTAATTACGAGCAGTACTTC
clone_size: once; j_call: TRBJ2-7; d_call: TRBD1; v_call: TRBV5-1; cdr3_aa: CASSLGDSSYEQYF; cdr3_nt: TGCGCCAGCAGCTTGGGGGACAGCTCCTACGAGCAGTACTTC
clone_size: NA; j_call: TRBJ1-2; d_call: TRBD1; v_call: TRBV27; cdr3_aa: CATGQGAGYTF; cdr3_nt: TGTGCCACGGGACAGGGGGCTGGCTACACCTTC
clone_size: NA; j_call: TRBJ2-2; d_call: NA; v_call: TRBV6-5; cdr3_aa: CASRAGTSVGELFF; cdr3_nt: TGTGCCAGCAGAGCCGGGACTTCGGTGGGGGAGCTGTTTTTT
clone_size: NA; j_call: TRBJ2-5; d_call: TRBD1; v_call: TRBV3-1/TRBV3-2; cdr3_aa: CASSQDRTGAIQETQYF; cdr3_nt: TGTGCCAGCAGCCAAGATCGCACAGGGGCTATCCAAGAGACCCAGTACTTC
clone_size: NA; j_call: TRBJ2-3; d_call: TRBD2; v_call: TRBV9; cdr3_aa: CASSAGLASTDTQYF; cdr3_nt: TGTGCCAGCAGCGCCGGACTAGCTAGCACAGATACGCAGTATTTT
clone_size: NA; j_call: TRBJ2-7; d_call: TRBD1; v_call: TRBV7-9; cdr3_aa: CASSPDGTGGEQYF; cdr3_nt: TGTGCCAGCAGCCCCGACGGGACAGGGGGGGAGCAGTACTTC
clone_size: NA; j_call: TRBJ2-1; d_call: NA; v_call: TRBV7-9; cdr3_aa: CASSFRDSGEQFF; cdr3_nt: TGTGCCAGCAGCTTCCGGGACAGCGGGGAGCAGTTCTTC
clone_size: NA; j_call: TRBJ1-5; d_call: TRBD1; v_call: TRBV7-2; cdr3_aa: CASSPEPRGNNQPQHF; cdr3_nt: TGTGCCAGCAGCCCAGAACCCAGGGGGAATAATCAGCCCCAGCATTTT
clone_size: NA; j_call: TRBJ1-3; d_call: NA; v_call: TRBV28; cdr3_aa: CASTNGPSGNTIYF; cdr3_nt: TGTGCCAGCACGAACGGTCCCTCTGGAAACACCATATATTTT
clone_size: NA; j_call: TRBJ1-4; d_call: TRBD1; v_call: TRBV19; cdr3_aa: CASKGQGDEKLFF; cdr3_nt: TGTGCCAGTAAGGGACAGGGGGATGAAAAACTGTTTTTT
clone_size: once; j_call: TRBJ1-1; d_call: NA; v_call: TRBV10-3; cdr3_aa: CAALDSPNTEAFF; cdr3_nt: TGTGCCGCTTTGGACAGCCCGAACACTGAAGCTTTCTTT
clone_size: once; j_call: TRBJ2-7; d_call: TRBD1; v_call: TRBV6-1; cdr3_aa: CASSENRGSYEQYF; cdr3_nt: TGTGCCAGCAGTGAAAACAGGGGATCCTACGAGCAGTACTTC
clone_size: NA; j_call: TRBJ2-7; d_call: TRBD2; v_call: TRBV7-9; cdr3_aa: CASSSGGSEQYF; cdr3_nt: TGTGCCAGCAGCTCCGGGGGGTCCGAGCAGTACTTC